The clone carrying this T cell receptor beta chain was found a few times. Trimming took 4 bases from V and 10 from J, leaving 26 bases between them. Germline CDR1 is SGHDN and CDR2 is FVKESK. The CDR3 has 18 residues. Some clones are missing from TCRdb's copy, which holds only in-frame ones; the method was immunoSEQ multiplex PCR. The data contain about 24,000 clones, around 87% of them singletons. This sample was included in a study of T cell changes during pregnancy in multiple sclerosis. This TCR was sampled from a female donor in good health, enrolled as a control in a pregnancy study. The sequencing used CD4+ T cells from peripheral blood mononuclear cells, collected in the second trimester of pregnancy. The chain has TRBV14 and TRBJ1-6; D possibly corresponds to TRBD1 (6 bases). In nucleotides, the CDR3 is TGTGCCAGCAGCCCTTCCTCGCAGATAACAGGGTGGGGATCACCCCTCCACTTT. It is translated as CASSPSSQITGWGSPLHF.